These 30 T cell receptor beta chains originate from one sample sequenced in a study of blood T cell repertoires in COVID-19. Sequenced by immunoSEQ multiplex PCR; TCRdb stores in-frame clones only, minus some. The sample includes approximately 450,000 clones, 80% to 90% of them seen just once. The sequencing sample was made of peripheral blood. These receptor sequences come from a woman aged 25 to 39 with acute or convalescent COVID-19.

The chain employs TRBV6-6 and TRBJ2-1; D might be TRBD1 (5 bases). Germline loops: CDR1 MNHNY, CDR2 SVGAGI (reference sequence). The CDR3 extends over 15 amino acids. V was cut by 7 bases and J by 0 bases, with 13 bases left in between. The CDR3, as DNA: TGTGCCAGCACTATAATAGGGGCCTCCTACAATGAGCAGTTCTTC. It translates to CASTIIGASYNEQFF.

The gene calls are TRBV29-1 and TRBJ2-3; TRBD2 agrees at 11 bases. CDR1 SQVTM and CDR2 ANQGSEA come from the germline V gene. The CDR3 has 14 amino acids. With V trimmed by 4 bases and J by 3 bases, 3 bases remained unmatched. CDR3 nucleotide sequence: TGCAGCGTTGTGGGGACTAGCGGAACAGATACGCAGTATTTT. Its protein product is CSVVGTSGTDTQYF.

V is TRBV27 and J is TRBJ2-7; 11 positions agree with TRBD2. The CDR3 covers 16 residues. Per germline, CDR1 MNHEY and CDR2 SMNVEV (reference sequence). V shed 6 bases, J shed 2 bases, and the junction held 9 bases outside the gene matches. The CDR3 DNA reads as TGTGCCAGCAGACTAGCGGGGGTGCCCGGGGCCTACGAGCAGTACTTC. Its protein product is CASRLAGVPGAYEQYF.

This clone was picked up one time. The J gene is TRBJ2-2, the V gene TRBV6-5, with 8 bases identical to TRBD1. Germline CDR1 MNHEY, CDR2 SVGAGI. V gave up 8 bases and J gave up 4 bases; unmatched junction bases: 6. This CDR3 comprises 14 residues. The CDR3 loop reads CASPGTGGTGELFF. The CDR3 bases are TGTGCCAGCCCGGGGACAGGAGGCACCGGGGAGCTGTTTTTT.

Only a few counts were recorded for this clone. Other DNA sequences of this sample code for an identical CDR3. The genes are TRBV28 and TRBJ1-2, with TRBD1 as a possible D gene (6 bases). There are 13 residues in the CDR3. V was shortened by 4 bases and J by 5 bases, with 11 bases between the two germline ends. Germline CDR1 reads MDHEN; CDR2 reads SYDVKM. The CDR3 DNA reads TGTGCCAGCAGTTCATCAGGGGCTTATGGCTACACCTTC. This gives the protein CASSSSGAYGYTF.

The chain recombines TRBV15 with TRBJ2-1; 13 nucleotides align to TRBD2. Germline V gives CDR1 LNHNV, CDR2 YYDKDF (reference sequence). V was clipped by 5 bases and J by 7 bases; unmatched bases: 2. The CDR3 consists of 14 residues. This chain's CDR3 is CATSLGLAGNEQFF. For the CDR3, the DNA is TGTGCCACCAGCTTGGGACTAGCGGGGAATGAGCAGTTCTTC.

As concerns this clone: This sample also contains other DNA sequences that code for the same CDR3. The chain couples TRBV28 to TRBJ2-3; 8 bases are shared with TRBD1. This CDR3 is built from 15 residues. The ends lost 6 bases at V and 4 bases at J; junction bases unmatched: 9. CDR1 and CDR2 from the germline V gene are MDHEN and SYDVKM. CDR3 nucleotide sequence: TGTGCCAGCAGCCCCGGACAGGGTGGGCCAGATACGCAGTATTTT. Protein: CASSPGQGGPDTQYF.

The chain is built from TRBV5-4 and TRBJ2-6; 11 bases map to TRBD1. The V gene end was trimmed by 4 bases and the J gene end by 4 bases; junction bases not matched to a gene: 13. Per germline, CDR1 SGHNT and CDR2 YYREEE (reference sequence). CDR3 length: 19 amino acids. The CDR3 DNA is TGTGCCAGCAGCCCCATCGGACAGGGGGCGTCGGGGGGGGCCAACGTCCTGACTTTC. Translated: CASSPIGQGASGGANVLTF. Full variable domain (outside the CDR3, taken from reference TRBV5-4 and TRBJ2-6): ETGVTQSPTHLIKTRGQQVTLRCSSQSGHNTVSWYQQALGQGPQFIFQYYREEENGRGNFPPRFSGLQFPNYSSELNVNALELDDSALYLCASSPIGQGASGGANVLTFGAGSRLTVL.

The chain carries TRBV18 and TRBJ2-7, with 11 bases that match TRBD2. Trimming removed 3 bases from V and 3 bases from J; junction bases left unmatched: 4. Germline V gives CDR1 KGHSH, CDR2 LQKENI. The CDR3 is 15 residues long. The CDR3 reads CASSPILAGGYEQYF. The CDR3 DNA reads TGTGCCAGCTCACCCATTCTAGCGGGGGGCTACGAGCAGTACTTC.

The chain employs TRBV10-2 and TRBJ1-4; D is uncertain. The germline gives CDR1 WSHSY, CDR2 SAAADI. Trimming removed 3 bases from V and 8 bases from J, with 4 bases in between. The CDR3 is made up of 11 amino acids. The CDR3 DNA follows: TGCGCCAGCAGTGAACGGGAAAAACTGTTTTTT. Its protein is CASSEREKLFF.

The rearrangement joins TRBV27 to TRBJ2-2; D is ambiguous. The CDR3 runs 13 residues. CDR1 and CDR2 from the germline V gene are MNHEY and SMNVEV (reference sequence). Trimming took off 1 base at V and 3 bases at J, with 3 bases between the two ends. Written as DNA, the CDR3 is TGTGCCAGCAGTTTATTCGACACCGGGGAGCTGTTTTTT. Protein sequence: CASSLFDTGELFF.

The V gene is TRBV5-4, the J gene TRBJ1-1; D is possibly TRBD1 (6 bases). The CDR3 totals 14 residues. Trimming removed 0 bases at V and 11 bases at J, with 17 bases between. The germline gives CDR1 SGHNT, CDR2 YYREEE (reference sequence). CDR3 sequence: CASSLELAGQGAFF. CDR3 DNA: TGTGCCAGCAGCTTGGAGCTCGCAGGCCAGGGGGCTTTCTTT.

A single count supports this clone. The CDR3 DNA reads as TGTGCCAGCAGCTTAGCTGGACAACGGGAGAATGAGCAGTTCTTC. Translating it yields CASSLAGQRENEQFF. V usage is TRBV7-3 and J usage is TRBJ2-1; D is perhaps TRBD2 (6 bases). V was trimmed by 2 bases and J by 7 bases, leaving 15 bases between them. The CDR3 covers 15 residues. CDR1 SGHTA and CDR2 FQGTGA come from the germline V gene.

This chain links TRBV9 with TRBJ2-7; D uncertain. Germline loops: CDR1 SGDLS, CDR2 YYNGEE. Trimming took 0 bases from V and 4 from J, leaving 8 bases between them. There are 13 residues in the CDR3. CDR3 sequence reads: CASSVDVTYEQYF. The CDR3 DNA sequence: TGTGCCAGCAGCGTAGATGTTACTTACGAGCAGTACTTC.

The CDR3 bases are TGCGCCAGCAGCCAATACGGGGAGCTGTTTTTT. Its translation: CASSQYGELFF. This chain uses TRBV4-1 with TRBJ2-2; no reliable D call. Trimming took off 2 bases at V and 7 bases at J, with 2 bases between the two ends. This CDR3 has 11 residues. Looked up from germline, CDR1 is MGHRA and CDR2 is YSYEKL.

In nucleotides, the CDR3 is TGTGCCAGCAGTGTGGACAGGGACCAGCCCCAGCATTTT. Its translation is CASSVDRDQPQHF. The J gene is TRBJ1-5, the V gene TRBV2; 8 nucleotides align to TRBD1. With V trimmed by 4 bases and J by 7 bases, 3 bases remained unmatched. Germline-derived CDR1 and CDR2 are SNHLY and FYNNEI. The CDR3 has 13 residues.

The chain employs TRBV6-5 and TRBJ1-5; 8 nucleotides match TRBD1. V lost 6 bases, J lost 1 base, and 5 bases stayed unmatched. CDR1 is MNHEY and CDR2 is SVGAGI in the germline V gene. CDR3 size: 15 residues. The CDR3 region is CASRAGGASNQPQHF. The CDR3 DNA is TGTGCCAGCAGGGCAGGGGGCGCAAGCAATCAGCCCCAGCATTTT.

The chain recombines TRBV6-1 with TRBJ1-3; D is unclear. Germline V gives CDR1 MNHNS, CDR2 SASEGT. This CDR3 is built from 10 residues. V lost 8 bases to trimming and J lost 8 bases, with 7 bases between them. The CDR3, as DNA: TGTGCCAGCGGGAGTTACACCATATATTTT. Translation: CASGSYTIYF.

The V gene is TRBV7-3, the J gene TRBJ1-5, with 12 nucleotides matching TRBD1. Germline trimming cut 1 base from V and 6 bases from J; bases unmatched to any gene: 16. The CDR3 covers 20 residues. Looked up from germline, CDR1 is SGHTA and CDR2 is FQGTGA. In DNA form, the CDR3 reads TGTGCCAGCAGCTTAAGTGGGACAGGGGGCGCAAATACTTTCGGTCAGCCCCAGCATTTT. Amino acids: CASSLSGTGGANTFGQPQHF.

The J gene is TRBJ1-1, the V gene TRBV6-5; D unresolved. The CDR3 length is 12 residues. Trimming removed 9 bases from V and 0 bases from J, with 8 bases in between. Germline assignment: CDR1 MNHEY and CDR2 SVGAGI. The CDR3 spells CASYNMNTEAFF. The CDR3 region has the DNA TGTGCCAGTTACAACATGAACACTGAAGCTTTCTTT.

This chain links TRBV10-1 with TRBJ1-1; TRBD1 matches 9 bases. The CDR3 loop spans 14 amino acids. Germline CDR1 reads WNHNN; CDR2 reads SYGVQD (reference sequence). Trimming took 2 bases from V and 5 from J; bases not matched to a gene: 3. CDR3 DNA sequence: TGCGCCAGCAGTGAGAACAGGGGGCGAACTGAAGCTTTCTTT. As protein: CASSENRGRTEAFF.

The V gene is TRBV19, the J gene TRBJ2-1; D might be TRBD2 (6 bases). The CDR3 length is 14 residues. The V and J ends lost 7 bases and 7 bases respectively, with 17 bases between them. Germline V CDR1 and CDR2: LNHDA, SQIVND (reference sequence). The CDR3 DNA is TGTGCCAGTATGGAGGGGTCAATTAGGAATGAGCAGTTCTTC. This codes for CASMEGSIRNEQFF.

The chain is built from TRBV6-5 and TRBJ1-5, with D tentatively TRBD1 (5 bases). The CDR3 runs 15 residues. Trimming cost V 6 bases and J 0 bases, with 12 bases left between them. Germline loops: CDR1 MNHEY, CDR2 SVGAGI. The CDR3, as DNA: TGTGCCAGCAGGGACACTGCTTATAGCAATCAGCCCCAGCATTTT. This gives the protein CASRDTAYSNQPQHF.

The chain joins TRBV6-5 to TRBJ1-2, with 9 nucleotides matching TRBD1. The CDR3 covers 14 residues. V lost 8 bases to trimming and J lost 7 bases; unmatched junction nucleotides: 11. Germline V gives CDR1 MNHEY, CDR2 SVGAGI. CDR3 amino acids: CASHTGGAGVGYTF. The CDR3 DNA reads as TGTGCCAGCCACACAGGGGGCGCCGGAGTTGGCTACACCTTC.

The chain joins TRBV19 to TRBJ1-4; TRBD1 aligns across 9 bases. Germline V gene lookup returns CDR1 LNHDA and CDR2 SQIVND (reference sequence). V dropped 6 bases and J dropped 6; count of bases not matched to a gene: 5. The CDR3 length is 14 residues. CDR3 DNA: TGTGCCAGTAGAGACAGGGGGTGGGATGAAAAACTGTTTTTT. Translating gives CASRDRGWDEKLFF.

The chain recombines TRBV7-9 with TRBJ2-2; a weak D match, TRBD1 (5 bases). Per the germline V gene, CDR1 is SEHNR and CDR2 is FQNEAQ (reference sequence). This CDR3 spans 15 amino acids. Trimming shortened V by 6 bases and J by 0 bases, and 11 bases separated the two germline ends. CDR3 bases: TGTGCCAGCAGTACTTCAGGGTCGAACACCGGGGAGCTGTTTTTT. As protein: CASSTSGSNTGELFF. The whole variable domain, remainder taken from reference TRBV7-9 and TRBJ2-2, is DTGVSQNPRHKITKRGQNVTFRCDPISEHNRLYWYRQTLGQGPEFLTYFQNEAQLEKSRLLSDRFSAERPKGSFSTLEIQRTEQGDSAMYLCASSTSGSNTGELFFGEGSRLTVL.

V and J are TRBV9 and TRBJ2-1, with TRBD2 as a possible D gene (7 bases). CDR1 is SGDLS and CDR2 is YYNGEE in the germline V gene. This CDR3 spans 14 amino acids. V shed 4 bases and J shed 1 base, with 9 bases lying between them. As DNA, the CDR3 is TGTGCCAGCAGCAGGGGGGGATCCTACAATGAGCAGTTCTTC. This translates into CASSRGGSYNEQFF.

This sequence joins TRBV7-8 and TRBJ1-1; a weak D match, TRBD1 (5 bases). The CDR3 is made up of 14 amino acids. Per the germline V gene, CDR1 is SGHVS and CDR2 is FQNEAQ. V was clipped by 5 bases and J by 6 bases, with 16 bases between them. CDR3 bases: TGTGCCAGCAGCCAAGAACAGGTGGTCCCTGAAGCTTTCTTT. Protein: CASSQEQVVPEAFF.

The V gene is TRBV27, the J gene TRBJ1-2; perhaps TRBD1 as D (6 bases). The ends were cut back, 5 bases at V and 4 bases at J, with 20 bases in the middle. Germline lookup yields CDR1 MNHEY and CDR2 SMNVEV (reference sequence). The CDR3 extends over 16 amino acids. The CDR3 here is CASSASPPGHLYGYTF. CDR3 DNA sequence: TGTGCCAGCAGTGCTTCACCCCCGGGACACCTCTATGGCTACACCTTC.

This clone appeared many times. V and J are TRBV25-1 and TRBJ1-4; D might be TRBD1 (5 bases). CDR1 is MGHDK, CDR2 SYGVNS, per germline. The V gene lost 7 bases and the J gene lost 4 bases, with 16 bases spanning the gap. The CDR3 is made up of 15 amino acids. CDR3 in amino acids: CASTPIGGFNEKLFF. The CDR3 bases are TGTGCCAGCACCCCAATTGGGGGGTTTAATGAAAAACTGTTTTTT.